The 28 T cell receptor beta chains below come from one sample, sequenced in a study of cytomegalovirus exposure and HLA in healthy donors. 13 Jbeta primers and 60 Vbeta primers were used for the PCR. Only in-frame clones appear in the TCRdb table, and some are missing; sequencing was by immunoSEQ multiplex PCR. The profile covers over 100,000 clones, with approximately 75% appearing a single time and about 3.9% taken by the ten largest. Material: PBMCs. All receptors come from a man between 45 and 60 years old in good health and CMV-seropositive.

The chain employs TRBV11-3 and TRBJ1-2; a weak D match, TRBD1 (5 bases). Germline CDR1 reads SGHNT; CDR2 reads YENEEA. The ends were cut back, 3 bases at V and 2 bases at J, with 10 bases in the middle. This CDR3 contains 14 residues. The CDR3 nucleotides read TGTGCCAGCAGCTTCAGGGCGGGAAACTATGGCTACACCTTC. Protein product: CASSFRAGNYGYTF.

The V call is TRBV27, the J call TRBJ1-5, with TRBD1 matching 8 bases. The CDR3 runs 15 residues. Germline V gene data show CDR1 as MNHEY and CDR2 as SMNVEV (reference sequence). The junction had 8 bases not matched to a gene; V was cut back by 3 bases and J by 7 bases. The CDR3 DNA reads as TGTGCCAGCAGTTTCCGTCAAACAGGGGGACAGCCCCAGCATTTT. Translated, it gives CASSFRQTGGQPQHF.

CDR3 loop: CASRADRGRRDGYTF. The CDR3 region has the DNA TGTGCCAGCAGAGCGGACAGGGGGCGAAGGGACGGCTACACCTTC. The chain links TRBV5-4 to TRBJ1-2, with 11 bases aligning to TRBD1. Germline V gene data show CDR1 as SGHNT and CDR2 as YYREEE (reference sequence). V lost 5 bases, J lost 8 bases, and 11 bases stayed unmatched. This CDR3 has 15 amino acids. Using reference TRBV5-4 and TRBJ1-2 for the parts outside the CDR3, the full variable domain is ETGVTQSPTHLIKTRGQQVTLRCSSQSGHNTVSWYQQALGQGPQFIFQYYREEENGRGNFPPRFSGLQFPNYSSELNVNALELDDSALYLCASRADRGRRDGYTFGSGTRLTVV.

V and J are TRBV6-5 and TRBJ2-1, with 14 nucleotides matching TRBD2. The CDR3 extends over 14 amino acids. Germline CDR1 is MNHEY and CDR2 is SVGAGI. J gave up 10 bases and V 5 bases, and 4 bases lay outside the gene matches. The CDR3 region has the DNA TGTGCCAGCAGTACGGGACTAGCGGGAGAGGAGCAGTTCTTC. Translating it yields CASSTGLAGEEQFF.

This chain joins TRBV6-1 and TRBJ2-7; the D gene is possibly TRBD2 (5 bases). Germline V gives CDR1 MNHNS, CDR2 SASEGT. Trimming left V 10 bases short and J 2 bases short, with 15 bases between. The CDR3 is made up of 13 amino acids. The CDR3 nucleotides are TGTGCCACCCGGGGTAACCCCCCCTACGAGCAGTACTTC. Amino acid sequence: CATRGNPPYEQYF.

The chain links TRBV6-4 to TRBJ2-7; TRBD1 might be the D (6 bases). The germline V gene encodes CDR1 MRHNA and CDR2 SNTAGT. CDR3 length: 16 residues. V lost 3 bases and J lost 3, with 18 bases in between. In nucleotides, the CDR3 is TGTGCCAGCAGTGAGGGGGCAGCCCCTGAGGGCTACGAGCAGTACTTC. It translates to CASSEGAAPEGYEQYF.

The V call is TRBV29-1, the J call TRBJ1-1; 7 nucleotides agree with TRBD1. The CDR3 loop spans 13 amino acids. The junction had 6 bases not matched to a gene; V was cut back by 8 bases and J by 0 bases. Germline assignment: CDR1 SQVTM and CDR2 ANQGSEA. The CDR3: CSFRQGLNTEAFF. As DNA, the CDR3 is TGCAGCTTCCGACAGGGCCTGAACACTGAAGCTTTCTTT.

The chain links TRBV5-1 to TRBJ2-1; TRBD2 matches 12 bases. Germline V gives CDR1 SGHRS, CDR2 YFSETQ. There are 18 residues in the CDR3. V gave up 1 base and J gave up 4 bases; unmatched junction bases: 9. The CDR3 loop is CASSLNALAGGPYNEQFF. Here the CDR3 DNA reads TGCGCCAGCAGCTTGAACGCCCTAGCGGGGGGGCCTTACAATGAGCAGTTCTTC.

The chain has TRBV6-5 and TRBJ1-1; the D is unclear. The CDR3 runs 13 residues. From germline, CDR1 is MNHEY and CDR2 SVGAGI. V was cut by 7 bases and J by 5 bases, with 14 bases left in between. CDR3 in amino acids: CASNDGGRTEAFF. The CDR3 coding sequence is TGTGCCAGCAACGACGGCGGGCGGACTGAAGCTTTCTTT.

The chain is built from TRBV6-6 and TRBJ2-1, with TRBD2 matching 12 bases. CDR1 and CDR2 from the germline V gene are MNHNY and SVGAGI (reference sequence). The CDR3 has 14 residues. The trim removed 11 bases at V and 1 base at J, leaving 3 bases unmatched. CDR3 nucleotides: TGTGCCTCGACTAGCGGGAGTTCCTACAATGAGCAGTTCTTC. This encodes CASTSGSSYNEQFF.

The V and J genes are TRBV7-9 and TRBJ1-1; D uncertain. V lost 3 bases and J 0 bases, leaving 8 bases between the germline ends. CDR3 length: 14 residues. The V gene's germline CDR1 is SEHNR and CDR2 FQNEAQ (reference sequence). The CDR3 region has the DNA TGTGCCAGCAGCTTTTCGGGATTGAACACTGAAGCTTTCTTT. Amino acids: CASSFSGLNTEAFF.

The CDR3 DNA reads as TGTGCCAGTAGTGCGGGGGGAGATTACAATGAGCAGTTCTTC. The encoded protein is CASSAGGDYNEQFF. The rearrangement uses TRBV19 and TRBJ2-1, with 8 nucleotides matching TRBD2. CDR3 length equals 14 residues. Germline values: CDR1 LNHDA, CDR2 SQIVND (reference sequence). Trimming took 5 bases from V and 4 from J; bases not matched to a gene: 4.

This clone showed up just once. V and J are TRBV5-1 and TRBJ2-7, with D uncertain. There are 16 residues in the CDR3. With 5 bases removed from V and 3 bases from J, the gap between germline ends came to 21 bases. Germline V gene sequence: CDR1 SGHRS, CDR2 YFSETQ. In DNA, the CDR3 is TGCGCCAGCAGTTCGGTAGTACAGTCCAATAACTACGAGCAGTACTTC. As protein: CASSSVVQSNNYEQYF. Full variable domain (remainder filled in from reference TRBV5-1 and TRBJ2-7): KAGVTQTPRYLIKTRGQQVTLSCSPISGHRSVSWYQQTPGQGLQFLFEYFSETQRNKGNFPGRFSGRQFSNSRSEMNVSTLELGDSALYLCASSSVVQSNNYEQYFGPGTRLTVT.

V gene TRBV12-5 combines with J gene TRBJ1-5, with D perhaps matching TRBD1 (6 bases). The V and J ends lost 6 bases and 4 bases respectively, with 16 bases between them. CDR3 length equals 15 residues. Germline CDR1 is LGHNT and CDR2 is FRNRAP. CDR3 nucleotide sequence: TGTGCTAGTGGCGCCGGGACAAGGAGGAATCAGCCCCAGCATTTT. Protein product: CASGAGTRRNQPQHF.

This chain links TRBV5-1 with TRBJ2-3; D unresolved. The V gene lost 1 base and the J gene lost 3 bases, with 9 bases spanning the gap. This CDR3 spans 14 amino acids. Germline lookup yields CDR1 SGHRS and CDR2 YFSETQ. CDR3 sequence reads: CASSLTKLTDTQYF. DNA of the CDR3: TGCGCCAGCAGCTTGACGAAGCTAACAGATACGCAGTATTTT.

The CDR3 DNA reads TGTGCCAGCAGCGGCCGCCTAGCGGGAGGGCCCTACGAGCAGTACTTC. This translates into CASSGRLAGGPYEQYF. The chain links TRBV13 to TRBJ2-7; 12 bases agree with TRBD2. This CDR3 contains 16 residues. Germline CDR1 and CDR2: PRHDT and FYEKMQ (reference sequence). V was pared by 5 bases and J by 2 bases, with 7 bases of the junction left unmatched.

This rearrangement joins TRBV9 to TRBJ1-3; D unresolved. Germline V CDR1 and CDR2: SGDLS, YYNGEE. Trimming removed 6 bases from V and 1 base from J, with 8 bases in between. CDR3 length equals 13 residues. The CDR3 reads CASKSESGNTIYF. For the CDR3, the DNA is TGTGCCAGCAAGAGTGAATCTGGAAACACCATATATTTT. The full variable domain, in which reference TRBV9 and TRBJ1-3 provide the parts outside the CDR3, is DSGVTQTPKHLITATGQRVTLRCSPRSGDLSVYWYQQSLDQGLQFLIQYYNGEERAKGNILERFSAQQFPDLHSELNLSSLELGDSALYFCASKSESGNTIYFGEGSWLTVV.

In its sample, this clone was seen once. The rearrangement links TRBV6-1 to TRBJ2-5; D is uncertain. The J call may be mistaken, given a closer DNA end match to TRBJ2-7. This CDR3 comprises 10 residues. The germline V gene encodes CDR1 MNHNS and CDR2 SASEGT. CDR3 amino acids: CASGSYEQYF. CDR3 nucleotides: TGTGCCAGCGGTTCCTACGAGCAGTACTTC.

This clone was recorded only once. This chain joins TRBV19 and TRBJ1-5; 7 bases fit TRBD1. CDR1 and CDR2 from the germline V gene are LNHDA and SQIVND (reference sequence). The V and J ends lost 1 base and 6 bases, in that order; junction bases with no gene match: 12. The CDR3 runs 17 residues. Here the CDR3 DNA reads TGTGCCAGTAGTATAGTTGAGCGGCAGGGGGTTGGTCAGCCCCAGCATTTT. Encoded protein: CASSIVERQGVGQPQHF.

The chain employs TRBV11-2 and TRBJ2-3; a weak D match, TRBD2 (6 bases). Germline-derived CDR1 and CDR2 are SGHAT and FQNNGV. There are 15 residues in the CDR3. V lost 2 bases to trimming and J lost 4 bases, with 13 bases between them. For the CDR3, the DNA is TGTGCCAGCAGCTTAAGAGAGCCGGGGGCAGATACGCAGTATTTT. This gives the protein CASSLREPGADTQYF.

CDR3 DNA sequence: TGTGCCAGCAGCTACGACCGGAGCGCATATGGCTACACCTTC. This codes for CASSYDRSAYGYTF. This chain uses TRBV5-8 with TRBJ1-2; D gene uncertain. This CDR3 comprises 14 residues. V was shortened by 3 bases and J by 5 bases, with 14 bases between the two germline ends. CDR1 is SGHTS and CDR2 is YDEGEE in the germline V gene.

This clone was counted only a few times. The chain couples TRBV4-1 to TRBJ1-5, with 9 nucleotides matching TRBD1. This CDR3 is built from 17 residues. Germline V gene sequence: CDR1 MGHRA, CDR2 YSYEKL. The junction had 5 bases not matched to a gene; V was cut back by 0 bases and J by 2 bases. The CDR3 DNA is TGCGCCAGCAGCCAAGATTTGAGGGACAGGGGCAATCAGCCCCAGCATTTT. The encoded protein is CASSQDLRDRGNQPQHF.

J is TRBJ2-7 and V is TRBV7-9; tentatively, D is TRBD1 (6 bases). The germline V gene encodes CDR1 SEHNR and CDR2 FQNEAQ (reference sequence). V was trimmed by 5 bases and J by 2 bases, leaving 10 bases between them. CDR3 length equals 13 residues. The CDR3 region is CASSRQDTYEQYF. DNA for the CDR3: TGTGCCAGCAGCCGACAGGATACCTACGAGCAGTACTTC. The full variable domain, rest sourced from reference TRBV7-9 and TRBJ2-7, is DTGVSQNPRHKITKRGQNVTFRCDPISEHNRLYWYRQTLGQGPEFLTYFQNEAQLEKSRLLSDRFSAERPKGSFSTLEIQRTEQGDSAMYLCASSRQDTYEQYFGPGTRLTVT.

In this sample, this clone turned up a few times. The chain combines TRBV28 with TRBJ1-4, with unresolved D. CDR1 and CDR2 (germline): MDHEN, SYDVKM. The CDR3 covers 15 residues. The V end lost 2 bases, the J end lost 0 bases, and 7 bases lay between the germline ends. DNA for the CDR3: TGTGCCAGCAGTTTACTGACAACAACTAATGAAAAACTGTTTTTT. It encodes CASSLLTTTNEKLFF.

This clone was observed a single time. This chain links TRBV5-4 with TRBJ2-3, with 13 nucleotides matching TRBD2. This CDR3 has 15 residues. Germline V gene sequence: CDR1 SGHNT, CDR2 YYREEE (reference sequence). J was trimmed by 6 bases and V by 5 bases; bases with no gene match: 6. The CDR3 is CASRLAGGRADTQYF. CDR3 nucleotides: TGTGCCAGCAGACTAGCGGGGGGGCGGGCGGATACGCAGTATTTT. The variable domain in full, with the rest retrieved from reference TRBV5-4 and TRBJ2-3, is ETGVTQSPTHLIKTRGQQVTLRCSSQSGHNTVSWYQQALGQGPQFIFQYYREEENGRGNFPPRFSGLQFPNYSSELNVNALELDDSALYLCASRLAGGRADTQYFGPGTRLTVL.

The CDR3 nucleotides are TGTGCCAGCAGCTTAGCGGGGGCCACAGATACGCAGTATTTT. Protein sequence: CASSLAGATDTQYF. The genes are TRBV7-9 and TRBJ2-3; D possibly corresponds to TRBD1 (6 bases). Germline-derived CDR1 and CDR2 are SEHNR and FQNEAQ (reference sequence). Trimming removed 0 bases from V and 2 bases from J, with 6 bases in between. The CDR3 extends over 14 amino acids. Filled out from reference TRBV7-9 and TRBJ2-3, the complete variable domain reads DTGVSQNPRHKITKRGQNVTFRCDPISEHNRLYWYRQTLGQGPEFLTYFQNEAQLEKSRLLSDRFSAERPKGSFSTLEIQRTEQGDSAMYLCASSLAGATDTQYFGPGTRLTVL.

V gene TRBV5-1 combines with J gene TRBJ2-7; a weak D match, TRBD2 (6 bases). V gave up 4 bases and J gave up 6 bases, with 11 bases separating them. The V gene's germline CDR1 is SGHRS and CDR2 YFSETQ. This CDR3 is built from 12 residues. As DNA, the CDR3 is TGCGCCAGCAGCCCAGGAGGGGCCGAGCAGTACTTC. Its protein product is CASSPGGAEQYF.

This CDR3 reads CASSPSLTEAFF. CDR3 sequence (DNA): TGTGCCAGCAGCCCGAGCCTCACTGAAGCTTTCTTT. The rearrangement joins TRBV7-2 to TRBJ1-1; D ambiguous. There are 12 residues in the CDR3. Germline V gives CDR1 SGHTA, CDR2 FQGNSA. V lost 5 bases, J lost 4 bases, and 8 bases lay in between.